The source of this T cell receptor (beta chain) is a study of blood T cell repertoires in COVID-19. As for the study in general: Acute and convalescent COVID-19 samples came from the United States, Italy and Spain.

Original handling: By means of reference gene primer amplification, nucleated cell counts were estimated. Clones were read by immunoSEQ multiplex PCR, and TCRdb kept only the in-frame ones, dropping some. The V and J calls and clone size were taken over from that table, and D and trimming were inferred from the DNA. The table has 150,000 to 200,000 clones, 89% seen once. This clonotype originated in a man between 40 and 49 years old with acute or convalescent COVID-19. Sequences were obtained from peripheral blood.

CDR3 nucleotides: TGTGCCAGCAGCCAAGATCCAGCGGGGGGAGAGACCCAGTACTTC. Translated: CASSQDPAGGETQYF. This chain joins TRBV3-1 (or the pseudogene TRBV3-2) and TRBJ2-5, with TRBD2 identical over 9 bases. CDR1 LGHDT and CDR2 YNNKEL come from the germline V gene (reference sequence). The J segment lost 4 bases and the V segment lost 0 bases, leaving 3 bases of the junction unmatched. This CDR3 spans 15 amino acids.